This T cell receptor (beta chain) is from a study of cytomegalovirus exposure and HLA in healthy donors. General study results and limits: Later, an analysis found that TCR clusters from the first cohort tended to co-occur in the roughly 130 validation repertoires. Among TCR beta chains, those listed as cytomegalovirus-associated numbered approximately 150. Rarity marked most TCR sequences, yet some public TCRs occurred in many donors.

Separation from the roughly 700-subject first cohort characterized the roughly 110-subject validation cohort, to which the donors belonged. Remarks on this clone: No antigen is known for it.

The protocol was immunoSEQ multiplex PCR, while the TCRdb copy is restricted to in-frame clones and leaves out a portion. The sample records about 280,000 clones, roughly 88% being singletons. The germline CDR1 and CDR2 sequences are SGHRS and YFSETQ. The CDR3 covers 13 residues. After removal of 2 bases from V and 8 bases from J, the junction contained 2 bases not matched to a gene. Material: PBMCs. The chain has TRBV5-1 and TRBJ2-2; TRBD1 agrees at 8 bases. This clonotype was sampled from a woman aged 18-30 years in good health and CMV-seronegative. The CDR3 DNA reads TGCGCCAGCAGCTTCGACAGGGGAGGGGAGCTGTTTTTT. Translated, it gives CASSFDRGGELFF. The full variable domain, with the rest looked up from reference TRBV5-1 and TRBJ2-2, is KAGVTQTPRYLIKTRGQQVTLSCSPISGHRSVSWYQQTPGQGLQFLFEYFSETQRNKGNFPGRFSGRQFSNSRSEMNVSTLELGDSALYLCASSFDRGGELFFGEGSRLTVL.